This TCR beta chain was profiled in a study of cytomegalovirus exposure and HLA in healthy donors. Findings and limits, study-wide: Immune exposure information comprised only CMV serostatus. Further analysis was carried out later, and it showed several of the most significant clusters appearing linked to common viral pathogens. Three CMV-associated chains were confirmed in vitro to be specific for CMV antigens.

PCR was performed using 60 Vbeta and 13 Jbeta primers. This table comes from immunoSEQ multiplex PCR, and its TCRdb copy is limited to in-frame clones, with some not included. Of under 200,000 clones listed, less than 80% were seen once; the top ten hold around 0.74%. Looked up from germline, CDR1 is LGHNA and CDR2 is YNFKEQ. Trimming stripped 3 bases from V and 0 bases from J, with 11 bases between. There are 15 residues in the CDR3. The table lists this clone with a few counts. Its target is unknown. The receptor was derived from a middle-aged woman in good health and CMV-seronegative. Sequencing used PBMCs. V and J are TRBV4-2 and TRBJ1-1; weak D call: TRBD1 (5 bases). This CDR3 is CASSQTVLMNTEAFF. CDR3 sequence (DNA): TGTGCCAGCAGCCAGACAGTCTTGATGAACACTGAAGCTTTCTTT.